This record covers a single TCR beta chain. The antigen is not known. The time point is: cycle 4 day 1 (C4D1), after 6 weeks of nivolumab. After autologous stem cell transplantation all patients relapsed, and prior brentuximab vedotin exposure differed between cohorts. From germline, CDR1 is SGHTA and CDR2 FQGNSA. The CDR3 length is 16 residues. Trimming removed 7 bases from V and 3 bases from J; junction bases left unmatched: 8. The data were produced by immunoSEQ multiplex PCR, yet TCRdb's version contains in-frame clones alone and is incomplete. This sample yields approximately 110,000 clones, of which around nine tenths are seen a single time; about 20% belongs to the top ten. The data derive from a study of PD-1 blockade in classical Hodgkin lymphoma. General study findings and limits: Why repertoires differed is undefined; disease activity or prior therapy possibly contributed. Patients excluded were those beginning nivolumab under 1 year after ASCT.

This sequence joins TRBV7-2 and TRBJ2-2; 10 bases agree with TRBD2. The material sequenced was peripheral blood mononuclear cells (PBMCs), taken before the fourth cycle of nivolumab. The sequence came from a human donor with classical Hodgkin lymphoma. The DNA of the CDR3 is TGTGCCAGCATGAGCGGGAGGGTGAGGGACACCGGGGAGCTGTTTTTT. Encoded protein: CASMSGRVRDTGELFF.